Shown below are 5 T cell receptor beta chains from a single sample sequenced in a study of read filtering for tumor transcriptome and immune sequencing. Molecular barcoded adaptors covering alpha/delta and beta/gamma chains were used on approximately 400 ng RNA. From the reads, TCRdb called clonotypes with MiXCR, one entry per CDR3 protein. The sample has over 55,000 distinct CDR3 sequences, over 11% seen once. Material for sequencing was a population of CD138-negative cells sorted from bone marrow. The receptors stem from a donor aged 40 or over with multiple myeloma.

The rearrangement uses TRBV11-2 and TRBJ2-2, with TRBD1 matching 7 bases. V lost 5 bases, J lost 2 bases, and 5 bases stayed unmatched. Looked up from germline, CDR1 is SGHAT and CDR2 is FQNNGV. CDR3 size: 15 residues. In DNA, the CDR3 is TGTGCCAGCAGCCGGGGACAGATAAACACCGGGGAGCTGTTTTTT. Translation: CASSRGQINTGELFF.

On this clonotype: Being one base from a much bigger clone, this may be a read error. The chain couples TRBV6-5 to TRBJ2-1, with 8 bases lining up with TRBD1. The CDR3 is 13 amino acids. Germline CDR1 is MNHEY and CDR2 is SVGAGI. As DNA, the CDR3 is TGTGCCAGCAGTTCGGACAGGGACAATGAGCAGTCCTTC. Residues: CASSSDRDNEQSF.

This clonotype was counted many times. In nucleotides, the CDR3 is TGTGCCAGCAGTTTGGGGGGAGGGGGCCCAGATACGCAGTATTTT. It codes for CASSLGGGGPDTQYF. The chain combines TRBV28 with TRBJ2-3, with D perhaps being TRBD1 or TRBD2 (7 bases each). The CDR3 runs to 15 residues. Germline lookup yields CDR1 MDHEN and CDR2 SYDVKM. The ends were cut back, 3 bases at V and 4 bases at J, with 14 bases in the middle.

V usage is TRBV5-1 and J usage is TRBJ2-3, with 7 bases that match TRBD1. CDR3 length: 14 amino acids. J was trimmed by 5 bases and V by 4 bases; bases with no gene match: 7. The germline gives CDR1 SGHRS, CDR2 YFSETQ. In DNA form, the CDR3 reads TGCGCCAGCAGCCCAAGACAGGGTGAAGATACGCAGTATTTT. Protein sequence: CASSPRQGEDTQYF.

This clonotype was seen repeatedly, ten times or more. This chain links TRBV2 with TRBJ2-7; unclear D gene. CDR1 is SNHLY and CDR2 is FYNNEI in the germline V gene. This CDR3 spans 13 amino acids. The ends were cut back, 3 bases at V and 4 bases at J, with 10 bases in the middle. The CDR3 region is CASSDFAPYEQYF. CDR3 DNA: TGTGCCAGCAGTGATTTCGCCCCTTACGAGCAGTACTTC.